The clone carrying this T cell receptor (beta chain) was seen repeatedly, ten times or more. The antigen is undetermined. This sample is drawn from a study of CD8 T cells in ankylosing spondylitis. Notes on the study in general: Within peripheral blood, clones linked to disease were CD8+ and relatively rare. Several of the motif variants were reported before in synovial fluid and blood from reactive arthritis. Disease-linked clones were reportedly significantly enriched in matched ankylosing spondylitis synovial fluid. Seemingly characteristic of ankylosing spondylitis blood was a TCR beta motif consisting of under ten highly homologous variants.

Library preparation for TCR beta used quantitative 5'-RACE with molecular barcodes. A single record per CDR3 protein comes from TCRdb applying MiXCR to the 5' RACE reads. This table has hundreds of thousands of distinct CDR3 sequences, over 9.5% appearing once. Germline V gene lookup returns CDR1 SGHRS and CDR2 YFSETQ. V lost 0 bases and J 5 bases, leaving 11 bases between the germline ends. The CDR3 is 14 residues long. This chain connects TRBV5-1 to TRBJ2-5; no reliable D call. This TCR was recovered from a male donor with ankylosing spondylitis. Sequencing was done on a sample of blood, either unsorted or a sorted T cell fraction (not recorded which). The CDR3 region is CASSLGPKAETQYF. The CDR3 nucleotides are TGCGCCAGCAGCTTGGGACCAAAAGCGGAGACCCAGTACTTC.